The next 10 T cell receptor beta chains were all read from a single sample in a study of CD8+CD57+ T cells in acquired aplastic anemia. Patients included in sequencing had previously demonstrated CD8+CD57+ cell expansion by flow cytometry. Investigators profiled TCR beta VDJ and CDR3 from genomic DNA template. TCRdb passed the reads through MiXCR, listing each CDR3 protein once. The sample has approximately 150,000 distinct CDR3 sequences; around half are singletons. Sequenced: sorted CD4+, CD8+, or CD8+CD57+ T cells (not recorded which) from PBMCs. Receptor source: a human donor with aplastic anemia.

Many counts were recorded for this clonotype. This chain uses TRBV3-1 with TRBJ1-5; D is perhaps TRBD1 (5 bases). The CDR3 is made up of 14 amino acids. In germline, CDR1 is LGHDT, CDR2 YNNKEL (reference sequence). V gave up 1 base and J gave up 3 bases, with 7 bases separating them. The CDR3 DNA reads TGTGCCAGCAGCCAAGCAGGGAACAATCAGCCCCAGCATTTT. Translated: CASSQAGNNQPQHF.

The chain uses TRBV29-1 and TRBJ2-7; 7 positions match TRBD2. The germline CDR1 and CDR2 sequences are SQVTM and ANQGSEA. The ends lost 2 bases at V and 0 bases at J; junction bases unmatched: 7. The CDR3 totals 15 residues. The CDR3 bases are TGCAGCGTTGAAAACGCGGGAGCTATCTCCTACGAGCAGTACTTC. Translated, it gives CSVENAGAISYEQYF.

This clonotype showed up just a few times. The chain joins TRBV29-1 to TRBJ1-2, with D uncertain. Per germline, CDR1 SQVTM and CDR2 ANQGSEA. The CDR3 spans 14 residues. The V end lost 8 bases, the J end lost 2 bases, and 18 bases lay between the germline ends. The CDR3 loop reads CSTEDAEQNYGYTF. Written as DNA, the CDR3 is TGCAGCACGGAAGATGCGGAACAGAACTATGGCTACACCTTC.

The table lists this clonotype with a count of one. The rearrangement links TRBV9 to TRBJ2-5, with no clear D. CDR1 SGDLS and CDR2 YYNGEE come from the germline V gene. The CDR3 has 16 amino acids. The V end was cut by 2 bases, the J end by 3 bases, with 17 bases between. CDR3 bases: TGTGCCAGCAGCGTGACCCTGGGGTCACGTAAAGAGACCCAGTACTTC. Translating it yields CASSVTLGSRKETQYF.

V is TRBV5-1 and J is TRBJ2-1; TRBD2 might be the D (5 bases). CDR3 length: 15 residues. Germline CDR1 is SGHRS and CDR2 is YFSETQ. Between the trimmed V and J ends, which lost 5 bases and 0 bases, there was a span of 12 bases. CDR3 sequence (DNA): TGCGCCAGCAGGGGCGGGCTAAGCTCCTACAATGAGCAGTTCTTC. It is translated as CASRGGLSSYNEQFF.

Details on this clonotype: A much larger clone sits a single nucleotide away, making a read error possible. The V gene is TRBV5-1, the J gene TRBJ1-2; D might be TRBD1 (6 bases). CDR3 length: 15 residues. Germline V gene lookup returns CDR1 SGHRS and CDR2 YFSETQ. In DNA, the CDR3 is TGCGCCAACAGCTTGGCCATGGGACAAGGGGTTGGCTACACCTTC. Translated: CANSLAMGQGVGYTF. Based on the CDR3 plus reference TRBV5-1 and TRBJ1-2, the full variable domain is KAGVTQTPRYLIKTRGQQVTLSCSPISGHRSVSWYQQTPGQGLQFLFEYFSETQRNKGNFPGRFSGRQFSNSRSEMNVSTLELGDSALYLCANSLAMGQGVGYTFGSGTRLTVV.

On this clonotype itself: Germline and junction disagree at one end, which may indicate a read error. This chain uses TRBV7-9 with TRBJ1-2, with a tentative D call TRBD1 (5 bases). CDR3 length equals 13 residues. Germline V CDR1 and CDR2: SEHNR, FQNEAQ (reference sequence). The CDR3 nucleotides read TGTGCCAGCAGCTTCTCGGGGGGGTATGGCTACGCCTTC. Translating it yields CASSFSGGYGYAF.

The CDR3 is CASSDVTSGANVLTF. CDR3 nucleotide sequence: TGTGCCAGCAGTGACGTTACCTCTGGGGCCAACGTCCTGACTTTC. The gene calls are TRBV6-1 and TRBJ2-6; no clear D. Germline lookup yields CDR1 MNHNS and CDR2 SASEGT. V gave up 3 bases and J gave up 0 bases, with 6 bases separating them. The CDR3 runs to 15 residues.

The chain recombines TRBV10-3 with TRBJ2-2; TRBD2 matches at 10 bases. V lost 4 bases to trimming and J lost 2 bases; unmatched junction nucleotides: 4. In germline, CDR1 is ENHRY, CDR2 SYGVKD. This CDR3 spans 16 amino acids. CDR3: CAISAGLAVNTGELFF. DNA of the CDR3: TGTGCCATCAGTGCAGGACTAGCGGTTAACACCGGGGAGCTGTTTTTT.

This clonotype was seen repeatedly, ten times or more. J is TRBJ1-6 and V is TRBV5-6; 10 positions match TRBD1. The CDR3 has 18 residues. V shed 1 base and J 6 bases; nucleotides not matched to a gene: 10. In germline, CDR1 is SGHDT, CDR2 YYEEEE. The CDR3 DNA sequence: TGTGCCAGCAGCTTGTTGTTGCCAGGGACAGGGGTTAATTCACCCCTCCACTTT. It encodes CASSLLLPGTGVNSPLHF.